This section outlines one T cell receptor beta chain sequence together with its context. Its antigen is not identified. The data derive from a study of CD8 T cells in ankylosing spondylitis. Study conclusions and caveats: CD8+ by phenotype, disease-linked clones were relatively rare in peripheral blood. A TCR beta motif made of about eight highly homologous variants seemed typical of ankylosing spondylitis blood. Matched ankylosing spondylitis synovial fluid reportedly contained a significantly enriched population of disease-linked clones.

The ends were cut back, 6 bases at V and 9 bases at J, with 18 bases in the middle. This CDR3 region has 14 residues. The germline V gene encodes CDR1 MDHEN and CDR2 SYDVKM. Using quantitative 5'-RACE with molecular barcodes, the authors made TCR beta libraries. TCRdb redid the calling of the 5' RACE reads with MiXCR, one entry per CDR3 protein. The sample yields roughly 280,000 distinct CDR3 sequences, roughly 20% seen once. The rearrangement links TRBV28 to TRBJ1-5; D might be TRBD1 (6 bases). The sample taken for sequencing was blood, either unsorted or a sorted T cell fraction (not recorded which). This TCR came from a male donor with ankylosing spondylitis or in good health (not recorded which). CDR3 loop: CASRGGGGFGPQHF. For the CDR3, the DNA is TGTGCCAGCAGGGGAGGAGGGGGGTTCGGGCCCCAGCATTTT.